Included here is one T cell receptor beta chain sequence, with context. Its antigen is still unknown. The CDR3 has 14 amino acids. The germline V gene has CDR1 SGHRS and CDR2 YFSETQ. The V segment lost 0 bases and the J segment 7 bases; nucleotides outside the gene matches: 6. Investigators isolated RNA and reverse transcribed it into cDNA to act as the sequencing template. Sequenced by immunoSEQ multiplex PCR; TCRdb stores in-frame clones only, minus some. Of fewer than 100,000 clones in the sample, 60% to 65% were seen once. The record originates from a study of CD8+ T cells in alopecia areata. Looking at the study overall: It was oral tofacitinib, at 5 to 10 mg twice daily, that treated patients received. Severity scoring for treated patients was based on the percentage of affected scalp area. General observations from the study: Among the 100 top clones, expanded CD8+ clones, like scalp clonality, were significantly decreased by tofacitinib. Many of the expanded lesional clones endured in scalp and blood while on tofacitinib.

The treatment: oral pan-JAK inhibitor, 5-10 mg twice daily. The V call is TRBV5-1, the J call TRBJ2-7; the match to TRBD1 covers 8 bases. The sequenced sample was CD8+ T cells sorted from blood, obtained at week 4, from a patient treated with tofacitinib. The TCR sequence derives from a human donor with alopecia areata. The CDR3 region has the DNA TGCGCCAGCAGCTTGGATCAGGGGGCATGGGAGCAGTACTTC. This encodes CASSLDQGAWEQYF.